The rows below give T cell receptor beta chains drawn from one sample of a study of T cell responses to AZD1222 COVID-19 vaccine. Clones were sequenced by immunoSEQ multiplex PCR, and TCRdb holds only the in-frame ones, with some missing. The table lists just under 95,000 clones, about nine tenths of them singletons. The sample was peripheral blood, taken on day 0 of AZD1222 vaccination. The receptors derive from an adult in good health. The CDR3 runs from the conserved cysteine through the conserved F or W. The D gene is left open where the match is weak. Rows may omit the clone size; those that give it use once, few, many or a size class.

d_call: .; clone_size: .; v_call: TRBV5-1; j_call: TRBJ2-7; cdr3_nt: TGCGCCAGCAGCTTGGCAGGGGGGAGTAACGAGCAGTACTTC; cdr3_aa: CASSLAGGSNEQYF
d_call: .; clone_size: .; v_call: TRBV5-1; j_call: TRBJ1-2; cdr3_nt: TGCGCCAGCAGCTTGGATGGGGACTATGGCTACACCTTC; cdr3_aa: CASSLDGDYGYTF
d_call: TRBD1; clone_size: .; v_call: TRBV28; j_call: TRBJ1-5; cdr3_nt: TGTGCCAGCAGTCCTTTGACAGGGAGCAATCAGCCCCAGCATTTT; cdr3_aa: CASSPLTGSNQPQHF
d_call: .; clone_size: few; v_call: TRBV7-9; j_call: TRBJ2-2; cdr3_nt: TGTGCCAGTCCCCGTGGGCAGGGCCGGACCGGGGAGCTGTTTTTT; cdr3_aa: CASPRGQGRTGELFF
d_call: .; clone_size: .; v_call: TRBV28; j_call: TRBJ1-4; cdr3_nt: TGTGCCAGCAGTTGGGCCGGGGAAAAACTGTTTTTT; cdr3_aa: CASSWAGEKLFF
d_call: .; clone_size: few; v_call: TRBV19; j_call: TRBJ1-1; cdr3_nt: TGTGCCAGTAGTAACACGCGGGGCACAGGTTACTCCTTT; cdr3_aa: CASSNTRGTGYSF
d_call: .; clone_size: .; v_call: TRBV6-2/TRBV6-3; j_call: TRBJ1-1; cdr3_nt: TGTGCCAGCAGCCACGGGACTGAAGCTTTCTTT; cdr3_aa: CASSHGTEAFF
d_call: TRBD1; clone_size: .; v_call: TRBV11-2; j_call: TRBJ2-1; cdr3_nt: TGTGCCAGCAGCGAGACCGGGACAGGGGGCTTGGAGCAGTTCTTC; cdr3_aa: CASSETGTGGLEQFF
d_call: TRBD1; clone_size: .; v_call: TRBV7-2; j_call: TRBJ1-5; cdr3_nt: TGTGCCAGCAGCCTTATGGACAGGGTGCGCAATCAGCCCCAGCATTTT; cdr3_aa: CASSLMDRVRNQPQHF
d_call: .; clone_size: once; v_call: TRBV7-2; j_call: TRBJ1-5; cdr3_nt: TGTGCCAGCAGCTTAGTTCCCGGGGATTTCAATCAGCCCCAGCATTTT; cdr3_aa: CASSLVPGDFNQPQHF
d_call: .; clone_size: few; v_call: TRBV11-2; j_call: TRBJ2-7; cdr3_nt: TGTGCCAGCAGCTTCTTGGGGTACGAGCAGTACTTC; cdr3_aa: CASSFLGYEQYF
d_call: TRBD1; clone_size: .; v_call: TRBV5-1; j_call: TRBJ1-6; cdr3_nt: TGCGCCAGCAGCGCCCGGACAGGGGATAATTCACCCCTCCACTTT; cdr3_aa: CASSARTGDNSPLHF
d_call: .; clone_size: .; v_call: TRBV18; j_call: TRBJ2-5; cdr3_nt: TGTGCCAGCTCACCATTGAGGCAGGTCCAGACCCAGTACTTC; cdr3_aa: CASSPLRQVQTQYF
d_call: .; clone_size: .; v_call: TRBV3-1/TRBV3-2; j_call: TRBJ1-2; cdr3_nt: TGTGCCAGCAGCCAAGGGGCCCTAGCTAACTATGGCTACACCTTC; cdr3_aa: CASSQGALANYGYTF
d_call: .; clone_size: few; v_call: TRBV3-1/TRBV3-2; j_call: TRBJ2-1; cdr3_nt: TGTGCCAGCAGCCAGATGGGGGGATCCTACAATGAGCAGTTCTTC; cdr3_aa: CASSQMGGSYNEQFF
d_call: .; clone_size: .; v_call: TRBV11-2; j_call: TRBJ2-7; cdr3_nt: TGTGCCAGCAGCTTAGGGCAGGGGCCCTACGAGCAGTACTTC; cdr3_aa: CASSLGQGPYEQYF
d_call: TRBD1; clone_size: .; v_call: TRBV11-2; j_call: TRBJ1-1; cdr3_nt: TGTGCCAGCAGCCTGACAGGGGGCCGGAGCGAAGCTTTCTTT; cdr3_aa: CASSLTGGRSEAFF
d_call: TRBD1; clone_size: few; v_call: TRBV11-3; j_call: TRBJ2-7; cdr3_nt: TGTGCCAGCAGCTCAGACAGGGACCCCTACGAGCAGTACTTC; cdr3_aa: CASSSDRDPYEQYF
d_call: TRBD2; clone_size: .; v_call: TRBV4-1; j_call: TRBJ2-5; cdr3_nt: TGCGCCAGCAGCCAAGAAGGGCGGGGGACTAGCGGGGAAGAGACCCAGTACTTC; cdr3_aa: CASSQEGRGTSGEETQYF
d_call: .; clone_size: .; v_call: TRBV24-1; j_call: TRBJ2-7; cdr3_nt: TGTGCCACCAGTGCCCAGGACAGCTACGAGCAGTACTTC; cdr3_aa: CATSAQDSYEQYF
d_call: .; clone_size: once; v_call: TRBV7-8; j_call: TRBJ2-7; cdr3_nt: TGTGCCAGCAGCTTATTATTCTCCTACGAGCAGTACTTC; cdr3_aa: CASSLLFSYEQYF
d_call: .; clone_size: .; v_call: TRBV6-5; j_call: TRBJ1-2; cdr3_nt: TGTGCCAGCAGCCGTTCGTCCGAGAACTATGGCTACACCTTC; cdr3_aa: CASSRSSENYGYTF
d_call: TRBD2; clone_size: .; v_call: TRBV5-1; j_call: TRBJ2-2; cdr3_nt: TGCGCCAGCAGCTCAATAGCGGGAGACGCCGGGGAGCTGTTTTTT; cdr3_aa: CASSSIAGDAGELFF
d_call: .; clone_size: .; v_call: TRBV5-1; j_call: TRBJ1-5; cdr3_nt: TGCGCCAGCAGCTTGGGCGGGGGAGGTAGTCAGCCCCAGCATTTT; cdr3_aa: CASSLGGGGSQPQHF